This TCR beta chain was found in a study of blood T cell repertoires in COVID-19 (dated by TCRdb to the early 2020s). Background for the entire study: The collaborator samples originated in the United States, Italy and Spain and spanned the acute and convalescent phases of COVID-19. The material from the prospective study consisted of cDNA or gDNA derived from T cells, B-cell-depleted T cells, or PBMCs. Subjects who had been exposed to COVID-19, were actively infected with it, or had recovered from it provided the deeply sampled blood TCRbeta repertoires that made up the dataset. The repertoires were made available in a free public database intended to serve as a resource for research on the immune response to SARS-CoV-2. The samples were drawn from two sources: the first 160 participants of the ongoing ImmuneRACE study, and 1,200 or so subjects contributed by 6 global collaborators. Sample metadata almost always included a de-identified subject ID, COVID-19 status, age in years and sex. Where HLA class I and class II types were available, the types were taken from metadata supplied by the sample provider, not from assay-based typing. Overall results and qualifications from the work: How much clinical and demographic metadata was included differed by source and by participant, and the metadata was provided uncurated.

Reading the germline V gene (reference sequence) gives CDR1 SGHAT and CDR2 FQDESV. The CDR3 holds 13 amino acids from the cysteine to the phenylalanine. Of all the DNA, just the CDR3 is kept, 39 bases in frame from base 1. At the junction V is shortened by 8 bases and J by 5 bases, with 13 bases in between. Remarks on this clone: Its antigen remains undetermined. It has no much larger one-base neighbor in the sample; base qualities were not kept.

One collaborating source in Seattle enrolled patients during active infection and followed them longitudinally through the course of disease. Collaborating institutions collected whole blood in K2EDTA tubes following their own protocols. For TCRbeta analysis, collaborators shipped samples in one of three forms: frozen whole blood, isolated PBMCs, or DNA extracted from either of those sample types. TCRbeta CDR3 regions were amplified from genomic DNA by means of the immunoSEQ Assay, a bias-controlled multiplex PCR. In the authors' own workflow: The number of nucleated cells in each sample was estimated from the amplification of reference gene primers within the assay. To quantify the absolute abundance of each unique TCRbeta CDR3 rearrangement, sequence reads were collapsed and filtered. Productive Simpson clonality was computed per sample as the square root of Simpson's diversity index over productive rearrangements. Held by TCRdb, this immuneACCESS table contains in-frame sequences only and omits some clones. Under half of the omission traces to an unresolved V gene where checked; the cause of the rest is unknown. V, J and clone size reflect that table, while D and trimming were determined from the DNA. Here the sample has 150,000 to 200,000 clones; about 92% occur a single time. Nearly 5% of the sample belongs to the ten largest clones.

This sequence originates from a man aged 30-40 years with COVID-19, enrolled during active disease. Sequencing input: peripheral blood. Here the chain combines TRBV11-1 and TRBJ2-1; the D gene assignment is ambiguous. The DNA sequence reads TGTGCCAGCGGCTACAGTCCCAACAATGAGCAGTTCTTC. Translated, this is CASGYSPNNEQFF.